This T cell receptor beta chain stems from a study of blood T cell repertoires in COVID-19. Study background: Samples taken during acute and convalescent COVID-19 were collected in the United States, Italy and Spain. Sources were T cells, B-cell-depleted T cells, or PBMCs; the material itself was cDNA or gDNA.

Assay: immunoSEQ multiplex PCR; the TCRdb copy retains only in-frame clones and omits some. The sample carries about 160,000 clones, just over 85% recorded once. This clone appeared a few times. The clonotype comes from a man aged 70 or older with acute or convalescent COVID-19. Sequencing used peripheral blood.

This CDR3 reads CASSKAGWGTDTQYF. In DNA, the CDR3 is TGTGCCAGCAGTAAAGCGGGATGGGGCACAGATACGCAGTATTTT. The gene calls are TRBV28 and TRBJ2-3; 7 nucleotides match TRBD2. Germline CDR1 reads MDHEN; CDR2 reads SYDVKM. CDR3 length: 15 residues. V was pared by 5 bases and J by 1 base, with 6 bases of the junction left unmatched. Full variable domain (outside the CDR3, taken from reference TRBV28 and TRBJ2-3): DVKVTQSSRYLVKRTGEKVFLECVQDMDHENMFWYRQDPGLGLRLIYFSYDVKMKEKGDIPEGYSVSREKKERFSLILESASTNQTSMYLCASSKAGWGTDTQYFGPGTRLTVL.